This is a list of T cell receptor beta chains from one sample in a study of a mutant IDH1 vaccine in newly diagnosed glioma. These receptors lack a known antigen. The protocol was immunoSEQ multiplex PCR, while the TCRdb copy is restricted to in-frame clones and leaves out a portion. The sample gives tens of thousands of clones, more than 80% of which show up once; roughly 5.2% is in the top ten. Sample: PBMCs, taken from a glioma patient whose treatment included an IDH1 peptide vaccine. These receptors were obtained from a man aged 40-49 years with glioma. Each CDR3 is given with its conserved first and last residue.

j_gene: TRBJ2-3
v_gene: TRBV5-4
CDR3aa: CASSPGQTDTQYF

j_gene: TRBJ2-1
v_gene: TRBV19
CDR3aa: CASSIGLSNEQFF

j_gene: TRBJ2-7
v_gene: TRBV28
CDR3aa: CASSLLIGTGTYEQYF

j_gene: TRBJ1-4
v_gene: TRBV28
CDR3aa: CASSQVLNEKLFF

j_gene: TRBJ2-7
v_gene: TRBV4-1
CDR3aa: CASSQDGAGLPYEQYF

j_gene: TRBJ2-5
v_gene: TRBV7-7
CDR3aa: CASSLLATGGVETQYF

j_gene: TRBJ2-5
v_gene: TRBV6-1
CDR3aa: CASSETGGSGETQYF

j_gene: TRBJ2-1
v_gene: TRBV10-3
CDR3aa: CAISEWRGANNEQFF

j_gene: TRBJ1-2
v_gene: TRBV4-3
CDR3aa: CASSQRSQANYGYTF

j_gene: TRBJ2-1
v_gene: TRBV2
CDR3aa: CASIRRGGLAGGREQFF

j_gene: TRBJ2-1
v_gene: TRBV23-1
CDR3aa: CASSQFGLGHEQFF

j_gene: TRBJ2-1
v_gene: TRBV10-1
CDR3aa: CASSGPGGSYEQFF

j_gene: TRBJ2-3
v_gene: TRBV5-1
CDR3aa: CASSLALQDTQYF

j_gene: TRBJ2-1
v_gene: TRBV2
CDR3aa: CASSVGGAYNEQFF

j_gene: TRBJ2-7
v_gene: TRBV27
CDR3aa: CASSLSGLAGGEQYF

j_gene: TRBJ2-2
v_gene: TRBV14
CDR3aa: CASSPTSARVGGELFF

j_gene: TRBJ2-7
v_gene: TRBV6-5
CDR3aa: CASFRGGEQYF

j_gene: TRBJ1-4
v_gene: TRBV7-2
CDR3aa: CASSFDTILFF

j_gene: TRBJ1-2
v_gene: TRBV5-5
CDR3aa: CASSGTGTGKGYTF

j_gene: TRBJ2-2
v_gene: TRBV5-4
CDR3aa: CASSLVGAHGELFF

j_gene: TRBJ1-5
v_gene: TRBV29-1
CDR3aa: CSVGGGNQPQHF

j_gene: TRBJ1-5
v_gene: TRBV19
CDR3aa: CAISQGAGNQPQHF

j_gene: TRBJ2-1
v_gene: TRBV10-2
CDR3aa: CASTAGTSNEQFF

j_gene: TRBJ2-3
v_gene: TRBV19
CDR3aa: CASSISRSDTQYF

j_gene: TRBJ1-5
v_gene: TRBV25-1
CDR3aa: CASSGGTDLNQPQHF

j_gene: TRBJ2-5
v_gene: TRBV29-1
CDR3aa: CSVPTPSQETQYF

j_gene: TRBJ2-1
v_gene: TRBV15
CDR3aa: CATKRGGTGVNEQFF

j_gene: TRBJ2-3
v_gene: TRBV30
CDR3aa: CAWSVKGSDTQYF

j_gene: TRBJ2-1
v_gene: TRBV30
CDR3aa: CAWRTGSYNEQFF

j_gene: TRBJ2-2
v_gene: TRBV19
CDR3aa: CASSSWGIGANTGELFF